This T cell receptor (beta chain) was documented in a study of T-cell reconstitution after alpha-beta-depleted transplantation in children (dated by TCRdb to the mid-2010s). As for the study more broadly: T-cell immune reconstitution after TCRalphabeta/CD19-depleted allogeneic hematopoietic cell transplantation in children was quantitatively tracked in the study by means of TCR repertoire profiling.

V loses 0 bases at its end and J loses 5 bases; junction bases beyond the gene matches: 7. The cysteine opens and the phenylalanine closes a CDR3 of 15 amino acids. Of the read, only the CDR3 DNA is kept; its 45 bases are in frame from base 1. The germline V gene specifies SGDLS as CDR1 and YYNGEE as CDR2. A note on this clonotype: What antigen it recognizes has not been identified. No base qualities exist here, and no much larger clone lies one base off it.

Preparation of the library involved PCR. Sequencing was carried out with an Illumina HiSeq 2500. Molecular barcoding was employed in the preparation of TCR libraries, with unique molecular identifiers being used to normalize TCRbeta repertoire quantification. The public reads were reanalyzed by TCRdb: fastp trimming at Q25, MiXCR alignment, in-frame beta chains only. Entries are consolidated by CDR3 protein sequence, retaining the most common genes and DNA. This sample has approximately 640,000 distinct CDR3 sequences in its table, and 16% of those were observed once. The ten top clones hold 1.1% of the sample.

The V and J segments used are TRBV9 and TRBJ2-5, with TRBD1 matching 7 junction bases. The origin of this receptor is a human donor who donated a stem cell graft to a child with acute myeloid leukemia. Here the sequenced sample was PBMCs from the stem cell graft donor, taken from the stem cell graft. The CDR3 here reads CASSVDEGAGETQYF. In nucleotide form, the sequence is TGTGCCAGCAGCGTAGACGAGGGGGCCGGCGAGACCCAGTACTTC.